This TCR beta chain originates from a study of Ad26.COV2.S vaccination and SARS-CoV-2 variants. The CDR3 is 15 amino acids. Germline V gene sequence: CDR1 SGHVS, CDR2 FQNEAQ. V dropped 5 bases and J dropped 7 bases, with 17 bases sitting between them. Treatment: approximately 18 received Ad26.COV2.S at low or high dose, single or two shots; about 5 received placebo; per-sample allocation not given. Sampling was performed 63 days after the first vaccine or placebo injection. Here immunoSEQ multiplex PCR was the method, and the copy in TCRdb shows in-frame clones only, minus some. The sample yields about 420,000 clones, 85% to 90% seen once.

This TCR was sampled from a person between 18 and 65 years old who received the Ad26.COV2.S COVID-19 vaccine or a placebo. The chain has TRBV7-8 and TRBJ2-2, with a weak D call TRBD1 (5 bases). Specimen: peripheral blood, collected in a trial of Ad26.COV2.S vaccine versus placebo. This CDR3 is CASSPRRGRNGELFF. CDR3 sequence (DNA): TGTGCCAGCAGCCCCCGAAGGGGAAGAAACGGGGAGCTGTTTTTT. Supplemented by reference TRBV7-8 and TRBJ2-2, the full variable domain reads GAGVSQSPRYKVAKRGQDVALRCDPISGHVSLFWYQQALGQGPEFLTYFQNEAQLDKSGLPSDRFFAERPEGSVSTLKIQRTQQEDSAVYLCASSPRRGRNGELFFGEGSRLTVL.